These 2 T cell receptor beta chains came from one sample sequenced in a study of T cell clonality in common variable immunodeficiency. Their recognized antigens are unknown. The protocol was immunoSEQ multiplex PCR, while the TCRdb copy is restricted to in-frame clones and leaves out a portion. Altogether 16,000 or so clones were found in the sample, and no singletons occur. General study points: Fewer deletions and N-nucleotide insertions were reportedly seen in common variable immunodeficiency TCR beta sequences.

Material: peripheral blood mononuclear cells. Receptor source: a human donor with common variable immunodeficiency.

This clone is classed as medium-sized. The CDR3 is cut off 3 residues early in the read; its end comes from the germline J gene. The rearrangement uses TRBV20-1 and TRBJ2-5; TRBD1 is a possible D gene (5 bases). With 6 bases removed from V and 5 bases from J, the gap between germline ends came to 16 bases. Germline CDR1 is DFQATT and CDR2 is SNEGSKA (reference sequence). This CDR3 region has 13 residues. CDR3: CSANPRGWETQYF. CDR3 DNA, as far as it was read: TGCAGTGCAAACCCAAGGGGCTGGGAGACC.

This clone appeared a few times. The CDR3 is cut off 3 residues early in the read; its end comes from the germline J gene. This chain joins TRBV5-6 and TRBJ2-1, with 8 bases that match TRBD1. The length of the CDR3 is 15 residues. V was clipped by 4 bases and J by 0 bases; unmatched bases: 3. In germline, CDR1 is SGHDT, CDR2 YYEEEE. The CDR3 sequence: CASSPGTGSYNEQFF. The DNA read from the CDR3 is TGTGCCAGCAGCCCCGGGACAGGCTCCTACAATGAG.